This TCR beta chain was sequenced during a study of cytomegalovirus exposure and HLA in healthy donors. On the study more broadly: According to later analysis, the same platform produced the 120 or so validation and under 750 first-cohort repertoires. Study-level results: For cytomegalovirus status, the classifier reportedly gave diagnoses with high specificity and sensitivity.

Here immunoSEQ multiplex PCR was the method, and the copy in TCRdb shows in-frame clones only, minus some. The table lists more than 200,000 clones, about 90% of them singletons. CDR1 is MNHEY, CDR2 SVGAGI, per germline. CDR3 size: 15 residues. V was trimmed by 0 bases and J by 3 bases, leaving 10 bases between them. Of note for this clone: Its antigen is unknown.

The receptor's source is a man between 18 and 29 years old in good health and CMV-seropositive. V gene TRBV6-5 combines with J gene TRBJ2-3; D is ambiguous. The material sequenced was PBMCs. In DNA form, the CDR3 reads TGTGCCAGCAGTTACTCTTCTGCTTGGACAGATACGCAGTATTTT. Translating it yields CASSYSSAWTDTQYF.